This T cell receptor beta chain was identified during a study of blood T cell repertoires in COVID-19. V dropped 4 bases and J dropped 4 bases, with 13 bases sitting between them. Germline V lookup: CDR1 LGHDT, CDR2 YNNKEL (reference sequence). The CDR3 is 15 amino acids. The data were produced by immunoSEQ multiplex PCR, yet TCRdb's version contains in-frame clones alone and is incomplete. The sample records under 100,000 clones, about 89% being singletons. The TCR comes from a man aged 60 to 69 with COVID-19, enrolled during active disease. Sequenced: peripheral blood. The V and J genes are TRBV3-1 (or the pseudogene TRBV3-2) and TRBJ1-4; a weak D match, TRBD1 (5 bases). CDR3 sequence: CASSLPGGDNEKLFF. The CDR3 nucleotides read TGTGCCAGCAGCCTCCCCGGGGGGGATAATGAAAAACTGTTTTTT.